The 8 T cell receptor beta chains presented below share a single source sample, sequenced in a study of shared T cell receptors in the human thymus. Assay used: immunoSEQ multiplex PCR; TCRdb lists only in-frame clones, some missing. The data show about 660,000 clones, about 87% seen once. The same specimen was also included in a second study, on human thymus T cells.

The sequenced material came from thymocytes. Receptors originate from a boy in the first two years of life with a congenital heart defect.

This clone was recorded only once. The rearrangement joins TRBV9 to TRBJ2-7; the match to TRBD1 covers 7 bases. The CDR3 sequence is 17 residues long. The V and J ends lost 3 bases and 2 bases, in that order; junction bases with no gene match: 14. CDR1 is SGDLS, CDR2 YYNGEE, per germline. CDR3 in DNA: TGTGCCAGCAGCGAGTCGCCCGGGACAGCTTCGCCCTACGAGCAGTACTTC. Protein: CASSESPGTASPYEQYF.

The chain couples TRBV5-4 to TRBJ1-6; maybe TRBD1 (6 bases). CDR3 length equals 16 residues. Between the trimmed V and J ends, which lost 2 bases and 6 bases, there was a span of 15 bases. Germline V gives CDR1 SGHNT, CDR2 YYREEE (reference sequence). CDR3 amino acids: CASSLTGTPSNSPLHF. In DNA form, the CDR3 reads TGTGCCAGCAGCTTAACCGGGACACCGTCTAATTCACCCCTCCACTTT.

The chain has TRBV4-1 and TRBJ1-1; 7 nucleotides match TRBD1. The V gene end was trimmed by 7 bases and the J gene end by 4 bases; junction bases not matched to a gene: 12. This CDR3 contains 15 residues. Germline lookup yields CDR1 MGHRA and CDR2 YSYEKL. The DNA of the CDR3 is TGCGCCAGCACAAGACAGGGAGGATTGGTCACTGAAGCTTTCTTT. Its translation: CASTRQGGLVTEAFF.

A remark on this clone: An end of the junction differs from the germline gene, which may be a read error. The sample holds other DNA sequences that translate to the same CDR3. The chain couples TRBV4-3 to TRBJ1-6; D is possibly TRBD1 (6 bases). Germline CDR1 LGHNA, CDR2 YSLEER. This CDR3 is built from 16 residues. The CDR3 nucleotides read TGCGCCAGCAGCCCACACAGGACAGCTTATAATTCCCCCCTCCACTTT. This translates into CASSPHRTAYNSPLHF.

The chain carries TRBV5-4 and TRBJ2-7; D might be TRBD1 (6 bases). The germline CDR1 and CDR2 sequences are SGHNT and YYREEE (reference sequence). V gave up 3 bases and J gave up 1 base, with 8 bases separating them. The CDR3 length is 13 residues. CDR3 residues: CASSSQGSYEQYF. CDR3 in DNA: TGTGCCAGCAGCTCCCAGGGGTCCTACGAGCAGTACTTC.

The table lists this clone with a count of one. The chain uses TRBV14 and TRBJ2-7; D is possibly TRBD1 (7 bases). The CDR3 length is 20 residues. The germline gives CDR1 SGHDN, CDR2 FVKESK. Trimming removed 3 bases from V and 3 bases from J, with 30 bases in between. CDR3 sequence: CASSQEYHQRRGRRGYEQYF. The CDR3 DNA reads TGTGCCAGCAGCCAGGAATATCATCAGCGGAGGGGGCGAAGGGGCTACGAGCAGTACTTC.

The V call is TRBV7-9, the J call TRBJ2-7; possibly TRBD1 for D (5 bases). With 6 bases removed from V and 3 bases from J, the gap between germline ends came to 18 bases. CDR1 and CDR2 (germline): SEHNR, FQNEAQ (reference sequence). CDR3 size: 15 residues. The CDR3 bases are TGTGCCAGCAGTACAATAGATGGGGCAGACTACGAGCAGTACTTC. It translates to CASSTIDGADYEQYF.

The chain uses TRBV7-2 and TRBJ1-2; weak D call: TRBD1 (6 bases). The V gene lost 1 base and the J gene lost 3 bases, with 15 bases spanning the gap. CDR3 length: 16 amino acids. Germline-derived CDR1 and CDR2 are SGHTA and FQGNSA. The CDR3 region has the DNA TGTGCCAGCAGCTTAGGGTCCCCGGGACACCACTATGGCTACACCTTC. Translation: CASSLGSPGHHYGYTF.